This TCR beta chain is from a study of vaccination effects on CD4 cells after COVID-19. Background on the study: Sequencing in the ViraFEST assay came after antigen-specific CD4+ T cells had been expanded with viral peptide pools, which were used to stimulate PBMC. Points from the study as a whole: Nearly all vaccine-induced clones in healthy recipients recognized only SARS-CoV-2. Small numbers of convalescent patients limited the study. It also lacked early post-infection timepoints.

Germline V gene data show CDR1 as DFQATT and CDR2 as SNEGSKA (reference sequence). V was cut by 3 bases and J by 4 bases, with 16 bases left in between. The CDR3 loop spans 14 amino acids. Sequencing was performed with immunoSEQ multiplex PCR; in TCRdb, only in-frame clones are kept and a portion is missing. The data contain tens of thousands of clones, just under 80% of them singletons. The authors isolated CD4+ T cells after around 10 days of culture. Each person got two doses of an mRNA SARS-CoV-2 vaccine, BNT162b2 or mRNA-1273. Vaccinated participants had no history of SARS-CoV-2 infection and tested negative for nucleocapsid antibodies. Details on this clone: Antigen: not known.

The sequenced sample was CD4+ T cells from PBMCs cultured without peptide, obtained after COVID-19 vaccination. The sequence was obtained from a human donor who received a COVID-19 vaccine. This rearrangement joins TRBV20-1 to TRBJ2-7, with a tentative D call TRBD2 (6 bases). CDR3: CSASPFGSGYEQYF. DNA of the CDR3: TGCAGTGCTAGTCCCTTTGGGAGCGGGTACGAGCAGTACTTC.